A single sample gave rise to the 9 T cell receptor beta chains below, sequenced in a study of regulatory T cells in long-lasting Graves disease (dated by TCRdb to the early 2020s). Sample time point, as interpreted from the label and publication: newly diagnosed GD, antithyroid drugs for less than 3 months. RNA was extracted from PBMCs in TRIzol for both TCR sequencing and RNA sequencing. Library preparation used multiplex PCR. The instrument was an Illumina HiSeq 4000. iRepertoire HTBI primers and Arm-PCR amplification of CDR3 regions were used to construct TCR beta libraries. TCRdb ran its own pipeline on the public reads, namely fastp trimming at Q25 and MiXCR clone calling, and kept in-frame beta chains. Here each entry gathers all rows of one CDR3 protein and keeps the most common genes and DNA. The sample table records about 620,000 distinct CDR3 sequences; roughly 16% of these occur just once. The ten largest clonotypes hold 15% to 20% of the sample.

These data also formed part of another study, on T cells in Graves' hyperthyroidism and ophthalmopathy.

The sequencing used peripheral blood mononuclear cells (PBMCs), collected at new diagnosis, from a patient treated with antithyroid drugs. The receptors stem from a woman aged 25 to 39 with Graves disease. Donor details come from another sample of the same person, matched by shared clones.

The chain joins TRBV10-3 to TRBJ2-5, with TRBD1 as a possible D gene (6 bases). CDR3 length equals 12 residues. V lost 8 bases, J lost 1 base, and 8 bases lay in between. Germline CDR1 and CDR2: ENHRY and SYGVKD. As DNA, the CDR3 is TGTGCCATCGGACAGACCCAAGAGACCCAGTACTTC. Translation gives CAIGQTQETQYF.

This clonotype was observed a few times. A read error may explain this, as a much larger clone is one base away. The gene calls are TRBV2 and TRBJ1-2; 8 nucleotides align to TRBD1. Germline V lookup: CDR1 SNHLY, CDR2 FYNNEI. This CDR3 comprises 13 residues. The CDR3 loop is CTSTGTGLYGYTF. CDR3 bases: TGTACCAGCACCGGGACAGGACTCTATGGCTACACCTTC.

This clonotype was detected only a few times. The J gene is TRBJ1-5, the V gene TRBV20-1; possible D gene TRBD1, 5 bases. This CDR3 comprises 15 residues. Germline V lookup: CDR1 DFQATT, CDR2 SNEGSKA (reference sequence). Written as DNA, the CDR3 is TGCAGCCCTTTAGGGACCCTATATAGCAATCAGCCCCAGCATTTT. Its translation is CSPLGTLYSNQPQHF.

This clonotype was counted ten times or more. The chain recombines TRBV4-2 with TRBJ2-7, with TRBD1 matching 8 bases. CDR1 is LGHNA, CDR2 YNFKEQ, per germline. This CDR3 is built from 17 residues. Losses at the gene ends were 2 bases for V and 4 bases for J; bases not matched to a gene: 13. The CDR3 nucleotides are TGTGCCAGCAGCCAAACGTTCGCCGGGACAGGAAGGTACGAGCAGTACTTC. This translates into CASSQTFAGTGRYEQYF.

Ten or more counts support this clonotype. V usage is TRBV7-2 and J usage is TRBJ2-7; 7 bases line up with TRBD1. This CDR3 is built from 15 residues. The germline V gene has CDR1 SGHTA and CDR2 FQGNSA. The J segment lost 3 bases and the V segment lost 5 bases, leaving 10 bases of the junction unmatched. The CDR3 DNA sequence: TGTGCCAGCAGCCCATTGGGACAGATCTTCTACGAGCAGTACTTC. This gives the protein CASSPLGQIFYEQYF.

As regards this clonotype: Germline is not matched at one junction end, which may reflect a read error. The rearrangement joins TRBV7-7 to TRBJ2-3, with 9 bases lining up with TRBD1. CDR3 length: 16 residues. Germline V gives CDR1 SSHAT, CDR2 FNYEAQ (reference sequence). The DNA for the CDR3 is TGTGCTAGCAGCTTAGGGGACAGGGTCCCAATGGATACGCAGTATTTT. Residues: CASSLGDRVPMDTQYF.

The chain recombines TRBV9 with TRBJ1-2; D unclear. Trimming stripped 3 bases from V and 4 bases from J, with 10 bases between. The V gene's germline CDR1 is SGDLS and CDR2 YYNGEE. CDR3 length: 13 residues. The CDR3 region has the DNA TGTGCCAGCAGCGGCCCTCCCTCCTATGGCTACACCTTC. This translates into CASSGPPSYGYTF.

The chain links TRBV20-1 to TRBJ2-7; 7 bases map to TRBD1. This CDR3 has 13 residues. Trimming cost V 3 bases and J 6 bases; bases outside gene matches: 8. Germline V gene lookup returns CDR1 DFQATT and CDR2 SNEGSKA (reference sequence). CDR3 nucleotide sequence: TGCAGTGCTAGCCGGGACAGCCTCCCCGAGCAGTACTTC. This codes for CSASRDSLPEQYF.

The sample holds a few counts of this clonotype. The chain combines TRBV29-1 with TRBJ1-4, with 7 nucleotides matching TRBD1. Germline V gene sequence: CDR1 SQVTM, CDR2 ANQGSEA. The CDR3 contains 14 residues. Germline trimming cut 6 bases from V and 8 bases from J; bases unmatched to any gene: 12. In DNA, the CDR3 is TGCAGCGTCAGCAGACAGGGAGGGAACGAAAAACTGTTTTTT. Amino acids: CSVSRQGGNEKLFF.